Presented here are 9 T cell receptor beta chains from one specimen sequenced in a study of blood T cell repertoires in COVID-19. Libraries were prepared by immunoSEQ multiplex PCR; TCRdb keeps only in-frame clonotypes and omits some of them. Of 100,000 to 150,000 clones listed, around nine tenths were seen once; the top ten hold about an eighth. Sequenced sample: peripheral blood. These receptors came from a woman in her seventies with COVID-19, enrolled during active disease.

DNA for the CDR3: TGTGCCAGTAGTGGCGGGGAGACTAGCAATCAGCCCCAGCATTTT. It yields the protein CASSGGETSNQPQHF. The chain is built from TRBV19 and TRBJ1-5; D remains ambiguous. This CDR3 contains 15 residues. Per germline, CDR1 LNHDA and CDR2 SQIVND (reference sequence). Trimming pared 5 bases from V and 0 bases from J, leaving 11 bases between.

The chain employs TRBV29-1 and TRBJ1-3; D is ambiguous. In germline, CDR1 is SQVTM, CDR2 ANQGSEA. This CDR3 comprises 11 residues. Trimming stripped 5 bases from V and 4 bases from J, with 6 bases between. The CDR3 sequence: CSVFEGNTIYF. In DNA, the CDR3 is TGCAGCGTTTTCGAGGGAAACACCATATATTTT.

The chain joins TRBV5-1 to TRBJ2-5; D possibly corresponds to TRBD1 (6 bases). Germline V gene data show CDR1 as SGHRS and CDR2 as YFSETQ. The CDR3 is made up of 12 amino acids. Trimming shortened V by 7 bases and J by 4 bases, and 11 bases separated the two germline ends. DNA of the CDR3: TGCGCCAGCCAGGGGAACAGAGAGACCCAGTACTTC. This sequence encodes CASQGNRETQYF.

In its sample, this clone was seen many times. The chain has TRBV10-2 and TRBJ2-7; weak D call: TRBD2 (6 bases). CDR1 is WSHSY, CDR2 SAAADI, per germline. V was cut by 0 bases and J by 3 bases, with 12 bases left in between. CDR3 length: 15 residues. In DNA form, the CDR3 reads TGCGCCAGCAGTGAGTCGCGGGACTCTTACTACGAGCAGTACTTC. Residues: CASSESRDSYYEQYF.

V gene TRBV7-9 combines with J gene TRBJ2-7; TRBD2 matches 10 bases. The V gene's germline CDR1 is SEHNR and CDR2 FQNEAQ (reference sequence). This CDR3 is 16 amino acids long. Unmatched junction bases numbered 12, after V lost 4 bases and J lost 6 bases. In DNA form, the CDR3 reads TGTGCCAGCAGCTCGCCCGAAAGCGGGGGGGCCGGCGAGCAGTACTTC. Encoded protein: CASSSPESGGAGEQYF.

The rearrangement joins TRBV7-9 to TRBJ1-4; D is perhaps TRBD1 (5 bases). Germline values: CDR1 SEHNR, CDR2 FQNEAQ (reference sequence). With 1 base removed from V and 0 bases from J, the gap between germline ends came to 6 bases. The CDR3 loop spans 15 amino acids. This CDR3 reads CASSLGQTTNEKLFF. The CDR3 DNA sequence: TGTGCCAGCAGCTTAGGACAGACAACTAATGAAAAACTGTTTTTT.

The gene calls are TRBV30 and TRBJ1-5, with D possibly TRBD1 on 5 matching bases. The CDR3 is 16 residues long. Trimming pared 0 bases from V and 4 bases from J, leaving 16 bases between. The germline V gene encodes CDR1 GTSNPN and CDR2 SVGIG (reference sequence). The DNA of the CDR3 is TGTGCCTGGAGTGTATGGGGGGACCGACCAAATCAGCCCCAGCATTTT. Its protein is CAWSVWGDRPNQPQHF.

The CDR3 here is CASSPTGKGNQPQHF. CDR3 DNA sequence: TGCGCCAGCAGCCCGACAGGGAAGGGCAATCAGCCCCAGCATTTT. The chain combines TRBV5-1 with TRBJ1-5; 7 bases agree with TRBD1. The J segment lost 2 bases and the V segment lost 4 bases, leaving 6 bases of the junction unmatched. The CDR3 covers 15 residues. CDR1 and CDR2 (germline): SGHRS, YFSETQ.

This rearrangement joins TRBV28 to TRBJ1-2; no reliable D call. V was shortened by 2 bases and J by 3 bases, with 7 bases between the two germline ends. This CDR3 contains 13 residues. Germline V gene data show CDR1 as MDHEN and CDR2 as SYDVKM. For the CDR3, the DNA is TGTGCCAGCAGTTTACTTTCCGACTATGGCTACACCTTC. This translates into CASSLLSDYGYTF.